This T cell receptor beta chain was profiled in a study of neurological immune-mediated disorders. TCRdb used MiXCR to reprocess the 5' RACE reads, holding one entry per CDR3 protein. Of more than 45,000 distinct CDR3 sequences detected, 3.6% appear once; the ten largest clones hold 1.6%. The CDR3 runs 16 residues. Germline assignment: CDR1 LGHDT and CDR2 YNNKEL (reference sequence). V was trimmed by 4 bases and J by 0 bases, leaving 13 bases between them. As to this clonotype: A read error may explain this, as a much larger clone is one base away. No conserved phenylalanine or tryptophan is present at the end of the CDR3, so a read error is the likely explanation.

The source is a young man with multiple sclerosis. Sequences were obtained from PBMCs. The chain is built from TRBV3-1 and TRBJ2-1; weak D call: TRBD2 (5 bases). CDR3 nucleotides: TGTGCCAGCAGCCGGGAGACGTATAGCTCCTACAATGAGCAGTTCTGC. This gives the protein CASSRETYSSYNEQFC.